This T cell receptor beta chain originates from a study of shared clonotypes between healthy human individuals. Whole-study context: The cohort had two women and a few men, ages 18 to 49. Study-wide results and caveats: Among donors, sharing of clonotypes was expected to be affected by sequencing depth. Non-shared clonotypes were found to have lower generation probabilities than the clonotypes that were shared by all four of the sorted-subset donors.

In regard to this clone: Its matching antigen is unknown.

Deep-level assay runs were performed. Data came from immunoSEQ multiplex PCR; TCRdb stores just in-frame clones and leaves some out. Here the sample spans a few million clones, roughly 92% being singletons. After removal of 2 bases from V and 4 bases from J, the junction contained 8 bases not matched to a gene. Germline V lookup: CDR1 SGHNT, CDR2 YYREEE (reference sequence). This CDR3 has 16 residues. Sequencing was carried out using naive CD4+ T cells sorted from blood. Subset meaning: CD45RA+ positively selected. The TCR originated in a man aged 18 to 35 in good health. The chain recombines TRBV5-4 with TRBJ2-1, with 8 nucleotides matching TRBD1. The CDR3 nucleotides read TGTGCCAGCAGCTTACCGCCCGGGACAGGTTACAATGAGCAGTTCTTC. Residues: CASSLPPGTGYNEQFF.